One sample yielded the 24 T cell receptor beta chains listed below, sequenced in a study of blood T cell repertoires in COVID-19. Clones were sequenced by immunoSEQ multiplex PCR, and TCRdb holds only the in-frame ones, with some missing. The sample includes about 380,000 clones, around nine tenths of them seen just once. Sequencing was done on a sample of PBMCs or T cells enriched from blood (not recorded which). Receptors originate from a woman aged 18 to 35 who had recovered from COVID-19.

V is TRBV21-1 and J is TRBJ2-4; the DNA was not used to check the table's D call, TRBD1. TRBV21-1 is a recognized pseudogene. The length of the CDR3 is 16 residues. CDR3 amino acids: CASSPRDRGRGNIQYF. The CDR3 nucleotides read TGTGCCAGCAGCCCGCGGGACAGGGGGCGCGGAAACATTCAGTACTTC.

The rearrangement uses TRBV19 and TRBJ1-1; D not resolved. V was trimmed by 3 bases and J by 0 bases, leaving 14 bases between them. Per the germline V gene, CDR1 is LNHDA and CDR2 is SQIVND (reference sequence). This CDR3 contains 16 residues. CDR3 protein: CASSIDRGGVNTEAFF. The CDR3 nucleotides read TGTGCCAGTAGTATTGACCGGGGTGGAGTGAACACTGAAGCTTTCTTT.

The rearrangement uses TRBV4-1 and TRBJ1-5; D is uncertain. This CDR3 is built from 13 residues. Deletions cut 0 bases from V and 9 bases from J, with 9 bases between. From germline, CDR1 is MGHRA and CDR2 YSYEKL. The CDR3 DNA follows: TGCGCCAGCAGCCAAGAGGCCAGAGGGCCCCAGCATTTT. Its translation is CASSQEARGPQHF.

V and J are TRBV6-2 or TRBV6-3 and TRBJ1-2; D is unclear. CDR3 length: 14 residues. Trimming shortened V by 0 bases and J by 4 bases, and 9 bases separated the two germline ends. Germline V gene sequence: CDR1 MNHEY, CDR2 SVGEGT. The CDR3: CASSYSAEVYGYTF. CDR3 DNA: TGTGCCAGCAGTTACTCGGCAGAAGTCTATGGCTACACCTTC.

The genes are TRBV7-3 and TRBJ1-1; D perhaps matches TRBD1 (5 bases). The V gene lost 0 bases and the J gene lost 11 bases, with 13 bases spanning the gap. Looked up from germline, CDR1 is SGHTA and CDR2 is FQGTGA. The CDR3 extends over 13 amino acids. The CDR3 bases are TGTGCCAGCAGCTTAACCCAGGGCCGGCGGGCTTTCTTT. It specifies CASSLTQGRRAFF.

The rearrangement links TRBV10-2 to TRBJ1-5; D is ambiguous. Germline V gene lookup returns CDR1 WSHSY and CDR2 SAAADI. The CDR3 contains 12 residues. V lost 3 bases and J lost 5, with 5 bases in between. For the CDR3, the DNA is TGCGCCAGCAGTGACTCGGATCAGCCCCAGCATTTT. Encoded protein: CASSDSDQPQHF.

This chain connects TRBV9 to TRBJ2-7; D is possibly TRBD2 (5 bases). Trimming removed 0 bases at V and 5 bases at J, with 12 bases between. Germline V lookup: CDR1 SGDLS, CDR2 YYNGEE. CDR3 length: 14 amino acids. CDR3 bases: TGTGCCAGCAGCGTAGCGGGGAACCTCAACGAGCAGTACTTC. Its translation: CASSVAGNLNEQYF.

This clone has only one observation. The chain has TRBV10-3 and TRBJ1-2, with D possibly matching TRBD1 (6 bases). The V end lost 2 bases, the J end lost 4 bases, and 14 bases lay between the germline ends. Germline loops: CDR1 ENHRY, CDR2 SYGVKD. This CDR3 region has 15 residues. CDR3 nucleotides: TGTGCCATCAGTGAGACAGGGAGTCTGAGCTATGGCTACACCTTC. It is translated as CAISETGSLSYGYTF.

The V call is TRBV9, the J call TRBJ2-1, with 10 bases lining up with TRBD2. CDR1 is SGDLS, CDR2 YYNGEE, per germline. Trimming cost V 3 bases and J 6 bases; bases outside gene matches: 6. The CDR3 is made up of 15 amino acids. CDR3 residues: CASSEAGGVSNEQFF. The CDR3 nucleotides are TGTGCCAGCAGCGAAGCGGGGGGGGTCAGCAATGAGCAGTTCTTC.

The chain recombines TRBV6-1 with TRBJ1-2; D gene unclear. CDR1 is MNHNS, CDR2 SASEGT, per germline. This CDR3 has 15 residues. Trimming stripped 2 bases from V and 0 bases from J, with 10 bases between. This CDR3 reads CASSERERANYGYTF. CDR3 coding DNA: TGTGCCAGCAGTGAACGGGAGAGAGCTAACTATGGCTACACCTTC.

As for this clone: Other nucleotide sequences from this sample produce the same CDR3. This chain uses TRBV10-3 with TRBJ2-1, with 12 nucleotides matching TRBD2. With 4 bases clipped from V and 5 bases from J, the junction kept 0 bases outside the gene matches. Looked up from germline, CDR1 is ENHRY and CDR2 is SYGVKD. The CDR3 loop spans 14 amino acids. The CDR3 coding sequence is TGTGCCATCAGTGGACTAGCGGGAGACAATGAGCAGTTCTTC. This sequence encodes CAISGLAGDNEQFF.

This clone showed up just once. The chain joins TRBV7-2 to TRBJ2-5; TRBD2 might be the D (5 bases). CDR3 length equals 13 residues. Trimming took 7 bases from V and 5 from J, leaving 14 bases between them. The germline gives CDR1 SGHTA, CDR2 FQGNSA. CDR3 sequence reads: CASTLGLGETQYF. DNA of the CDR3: TGTGCCAGCACCCTCGGACTGGGGGAGACCCAGTACTTC.

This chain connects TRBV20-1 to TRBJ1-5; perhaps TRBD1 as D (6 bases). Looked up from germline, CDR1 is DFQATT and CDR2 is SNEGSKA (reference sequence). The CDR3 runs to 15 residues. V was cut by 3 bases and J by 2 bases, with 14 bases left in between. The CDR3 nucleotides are TGCAGTGCTAGTATATTCAGGGGTGGCAATCAGCCCCAGCATTTT. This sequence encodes CSASIFRGGNQPQHF.

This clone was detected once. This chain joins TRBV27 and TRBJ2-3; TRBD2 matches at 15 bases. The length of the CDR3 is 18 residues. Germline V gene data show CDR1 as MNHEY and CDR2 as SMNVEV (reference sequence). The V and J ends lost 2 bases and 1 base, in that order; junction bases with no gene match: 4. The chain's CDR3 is CASSLGLAGGPRTDTQYF. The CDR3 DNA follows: TGTGCCAGCAGTTTAGGACTAGCGGGGGGGCCTCGCACAGATACGCAGTATTTT.

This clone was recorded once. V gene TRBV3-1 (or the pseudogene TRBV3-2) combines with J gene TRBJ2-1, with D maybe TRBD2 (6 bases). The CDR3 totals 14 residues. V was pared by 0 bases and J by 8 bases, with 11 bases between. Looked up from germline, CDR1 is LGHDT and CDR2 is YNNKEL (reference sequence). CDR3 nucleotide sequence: TGTGCCAGCAGCCAAGAGGAGGGCCTCGATGAGCAGTTCTTC. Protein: CASSQEEGLDEQFF.

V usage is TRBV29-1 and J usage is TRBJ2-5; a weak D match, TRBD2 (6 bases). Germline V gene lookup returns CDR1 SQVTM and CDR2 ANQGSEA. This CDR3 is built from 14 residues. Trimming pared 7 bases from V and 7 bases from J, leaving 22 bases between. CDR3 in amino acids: CSAGAEGTVGTQYF. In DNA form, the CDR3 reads TGCAGCGCGGGAGCGGAGGGGACTGTCGGGACCCAGTACTTC.

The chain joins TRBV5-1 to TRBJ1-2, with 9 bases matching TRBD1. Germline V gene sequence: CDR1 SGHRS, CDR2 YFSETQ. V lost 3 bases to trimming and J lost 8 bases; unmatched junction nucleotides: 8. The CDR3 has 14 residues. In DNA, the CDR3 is TGCGCCAGCAGCTCCGGACAGGGGTATGACGGCTACACCTTC. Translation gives CASSSGQGYDGYTF.

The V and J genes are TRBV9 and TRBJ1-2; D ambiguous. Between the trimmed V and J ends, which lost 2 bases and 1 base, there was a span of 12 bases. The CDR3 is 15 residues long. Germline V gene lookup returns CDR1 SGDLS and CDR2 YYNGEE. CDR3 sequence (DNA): TGTGCCAGCAGCGTCGAGGCAAATAGTAACTATGGCTACACCTTC. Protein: CASSVEANSNYGYTF.

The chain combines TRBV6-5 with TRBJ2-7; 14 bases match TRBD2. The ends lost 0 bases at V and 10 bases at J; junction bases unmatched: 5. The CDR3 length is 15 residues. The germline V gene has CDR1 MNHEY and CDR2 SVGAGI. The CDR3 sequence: CASSYSRTSGGPQYF. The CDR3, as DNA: TGTGCCAGCAGTTACTCCCGGACTAGCGGGGGGCCCCAGTACTTC.

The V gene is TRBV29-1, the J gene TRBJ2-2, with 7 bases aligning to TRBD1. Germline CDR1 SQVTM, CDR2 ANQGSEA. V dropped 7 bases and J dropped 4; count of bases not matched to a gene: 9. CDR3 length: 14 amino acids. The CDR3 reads CSADTGVPTGELFF. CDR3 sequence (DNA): TGCAGCGCTGATACAGGGGTACCCACCGGGGAGCTGTTTTTT.

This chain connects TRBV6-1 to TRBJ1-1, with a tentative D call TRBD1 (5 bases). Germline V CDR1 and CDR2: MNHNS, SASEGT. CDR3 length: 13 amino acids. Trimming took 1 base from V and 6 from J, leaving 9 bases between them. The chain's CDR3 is CASSEVAGSEAFF. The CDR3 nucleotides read TGTGCCAGCAGTGAAGTCGCAGGGTCTGAAGCTTTCTTT.

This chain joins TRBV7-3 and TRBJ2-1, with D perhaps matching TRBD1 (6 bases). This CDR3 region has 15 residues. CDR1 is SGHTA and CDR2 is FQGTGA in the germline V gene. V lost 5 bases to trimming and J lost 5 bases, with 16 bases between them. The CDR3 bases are TGTGCCAGCAGCCCTACAGGGATGAGGAACAATGAGCAGTTCTTC. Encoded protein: CASSPTGMRNNEQFF.

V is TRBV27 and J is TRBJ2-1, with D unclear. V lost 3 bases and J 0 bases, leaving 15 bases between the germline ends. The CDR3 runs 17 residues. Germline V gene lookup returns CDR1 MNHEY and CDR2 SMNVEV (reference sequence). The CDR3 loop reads CASSLQRTKSSYNEQFF. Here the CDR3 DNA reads TGTGCCAGCAGTTTGCAGCGAACAAAGAGCTCCTACAATGAGCAGTTCTTC.

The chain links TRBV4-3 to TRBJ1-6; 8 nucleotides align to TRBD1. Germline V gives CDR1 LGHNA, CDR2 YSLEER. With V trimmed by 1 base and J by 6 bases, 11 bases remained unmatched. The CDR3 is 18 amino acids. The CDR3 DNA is TGCGCCAGCAGCCAAGTTATGACCGGGACAGGCTCTAATTCACCCCTCCACTTT. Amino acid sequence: CASSQVMTGTGSNSPLHF.